The 28 T cell receptor beta chains listed next were all sequenced from one sample in a study of blood T cells in healthy people across ages. For the second PCR, which ran for roughly 6 to 11 cycles, a sample-barcoded 5' primer and a J-beta primer mix were used. From the 5' RACE reads, TCRdb called clonotypes with MiXCR, one entry per CDR3 protein. The profile covers 700,000 to 1,000,000 distinct CDR3 sequences, with 40% to 50% appearing a single time and about 19% taken by the ten largest. The specimen sequenced was blood. The receptors derive from a man between 60 and 75 years old in good health.

The V call is TRBV6-2 or TRBV6-3, the J call TRBJ2-2; D is ambiguous. V was shortened by 7 bases and J by 6 bases, with 9 bases between the two germline ends. Per germline, CDR1 MNHEY and CDR2 SVGEGT. CDR3 length equals 12 residues. CDR3 sequence (DNA): TGTGCCAGCAACCCATCAGCCGGGGAGCTGTTTTTT. It encodes CASNPSAGELFF.

The chain employs TRBV28 and TRBJ2-5; D is uncertain. CDR3 length: 13 amino acids. The V end was cut by 1 base, the J end by 3 bases, with 6 bases between. Germline V CDR1 and CDR2: MDHEN, SYDVKM. The CDR3 protein is CASSLYAKETQYF. For the CDR3, the DNA is TGTGCCAGCAGTTTATATGCGAAAGAGACCCAGTACTTC.

The chain couples TRBV7-3 to TRBJ1-1; TRBD1 matches at 12 bases. In germline, CDR1 is SGHTA, CDR2 FQGTGA. CDR3 size: 17 residues. V dropped 5 bases and J dropped 0; count of bases not matched to a gene: 7. CDR3 residues: CASSPRDRGLLNTEAFF. DNA of the CDR3: TGTGCCAGCAGCCCCCGGGACAGGGGGCTTCTGAACACTGAAGCTTTCTTT.

With regard to this clonotype: Just one base apart from a much larger clone, this may be a read error. This chain links TRBV5-1 with TRBJ2-3, with 8 bases fitting TRBD1. CDR3 length: 16 amino acids. Germline CDR1 and CDR2: SGHRS and YFSETQ. CDR3: CAGSQGPDRVTDTQYF. CDR3 bases: TGCGCCGGCAGCCAGGGGCCGGACAGGGTAACAGATACGCAGTATTTT.

This clonotype has more than one count but fewer than ten. DNA of the CDR3: TGTGCCAGCAGCGGGAGATTGGCAGATACGCAGTATTTT. Translated, it gives CASSGRLADTQYF. The rearrangement joins TRBV9 to TRBJ2-3; no clear D. Germline CDR1 and CDR2: SGDLS and YYNGEE. V lost 3 bases and J 4 bases, leaving 9 bases between the germline ends. There are 13 residues in the CDR3.

The rearrangement uses TRBV20-1 and TRBJ1-6; unclear D gene. CDR1 is DFQATT, CDR2 SNEGSKA, per germline (reference sequence). V was shortened by 6 bases and J by 0 bases, with 9 bases between the two germline ends. The CDR3 sequence is 14 residues long. The CDR3 nucleotides read TGCAGTGCCACACATCACTCCTATAATTCACCCCTCCACTTT. The encoded protein is CSATHHSYNSPLHF.

V and J are TRBV4-3 and TRBJ1-5; 7 bases map to TRBD1. The V gene end was trimmed by 0 bases and the J gene end by 3 bases; junction bases not matched to a gene: 2. The CDR3 has 15 residues. Germline V gene lookup returns CDR1 LGHNA and CDR2 YSLEER. The CDR3 DNA sequence: TGCGCCAGCAGCCAAGAGACAGGGCCCAATCAGCCCCAGCATTTT. Amino acids: CASSQETGPNQPQHF.

This clonotype appeared a few times. This sequence joins TRBV6-2 or TRBV6-3 and TRBJ2-7; the match to TRBD1 covers 9 bases. The trim removed 6 bases at V and 3 bases at J, leaving 6 bases unmatched. Germline V gives CDR1 MNHEY, CDR2 SVGEGT. The CDR3 totals 14 residues. CDR3 region: CASRTGTGNYEQYF. The CDR3 coding sequence is TGTGCCAGCAGGACCGGGACAGGGAACTACGAGCAGTACTTC.

The rearrangement joins TRBV2 to TRBJ2-2; TRBD2 aligns across 9 bases. Germline V lookup: CDR1 SNHLY, CDR2 FYNNEI. The ends lost 7 bases at V and 1 base at J; junction bases unmatched: 1. This CDR3 has 14 residues. This CDR3 is CASISGGNTGELFF. CDR3 sequence (DNA): TGTGCCAGCATTAGCGGGGGGAACACCGGGGAGCTGTTTTTT.

J is TRBJ2-3 and V is TRBV7-2; 8 positions agree with TRBD2. The germline V gene encodes CDR1 SGHTA and CDR2 FQGNSA. V shed 2 bases and J 2 bases; nucleotides not matched to a gene: 6. This CDR3 is built from 16 residues. Here the CDR3 reads CASSLKRGPYTDTQYF. The CDR3, as DNA: TGTGCCAGCAGCTTAAAGCGGGGGCCCTACACAGATACGCAGTATTTT.

This clonotype came up a few times. Since a much larger clone is just one base distant, this may be a read error. This chain uses TRBV7-6 with TRBJ2-1, with 7 bases identical to TRBD1. The germline V gene has CDR1 SGHVS and CDR2 FNYEAQ. CDR3 length equals 17 residues. CDR3 residues: CVSSPTMGQSSYNEQFF. CDR3 coding DNA: TGTGTCAGCAGCCCCACCATGGGACAGAGTTCCTACAATGAGCAGTTCTTC. The variable domain in full, with the rest retrieved from reference TRBV7-6 and TRBJ2-1, is GAGVSQSPRYKVTKRGQDVALRCDPISGHVSLYWYRQALGQGPEFLTYFNYEAQQDKSGLPNDRFSAERPEGSISTLTIQRTEQRDSAMYRCVSSPTMGQSSYNEQFFGPGTRLTVL.

Note on this clonotype: The junction departs from the called germline gene at one end, perhaps through a read error. CDR3 DNA sequence: TGTGCCTGCAGCCGATCTCGTAGGGACATTCAGTACTTC. Translating gives CACSRSRRDIQYF. The chain employs TRBV7-2 and TRBJ2-7; no clear D. The J call may be wrong; the DNA end is better matched by TRBJ2-4. CDR1 and CDR2 (germline): SGHTA, FQGNSA. There are 13 residues in the CDR3.

About this clonotype itself: A single base separates this from a much larger clone, so it may be a read error. J is TRBJ2-7 and V is TRBV7-8; perhaps TRBD1 as D (6 bases). This CDR3 is built from 15 residues. Germline assignment: CDR1 SGHVS and CDR2 FQNEAQ. The CDR3 loop reads CTSSLEQGSNYEQYF. In DNA form, the CDR3 reads TGTACCAGCAGCTTAGAACAGGGTTCCAACTACGAGCAGTACTTC.

This clonotype has a handful of counts. This chain uses TRBV6-2 or TRBV6-3 with TRBJ2-6; 8 nucleotides match TRBD1. J gave up 0 bases and V 2 bases, and 6 bases lay outside the gene matches. Germline V lookup: CDR1 MNHEY, CDR2 SVGEGT. The CDR3 extends over 18 amino acids. The CDR3 is CASSYHITGGSGANVLTF. The CDR3 nucleotides are TGTGCCAGCAGTTACCATATCACAGGGGGCTCTGGGGCCAACGTCCTGACTTTC.

The V gene is TRBV15, the J gene TRBJ1-4; perhaps TRBD1 as D (6 bases). CDR1 is LNHNV, CDR2 YYDKDF, per germline (reference sequence). CDR3 size: 15 residues. Trimming took 0 bases from V and 8 from J, leaving 13 bases between them. Here the CDR3 reads CATSRDGTRREKLFF. The CDR3 coding sequence is TGTGCCACCAGCAGAGACGGGACAAGGAGGGAAAAACTGTTTTTT.

This clonotype was counted ten times or more. The chain employs TRBV21-1 and TRBJ2-5. TRBV21-1 is an annotated pseudogene. The CDR3 extends over 13 amino acids. CDR3 protein: CASSILKRPPRYF. The CDR3 bases are TGTGCCAGCAGCATCCTCAAGAGACCCCCCCGGTACTTC.

This clonotype was detected a few times. The chain employs TRBV11-1 and TRBJ2-4, with 8 bases fitting TRBD1. CDR1 is SGHAT and CDR2 is FQDESV in the germline V gene (reference sequence). This CDR3 contains 14 residues. The V gene end was trimmed by 1 base and the J gene end by 9 bases; junction bases not matched to a gene: 5. CDR3 sequence reads: CASSLVGQGGIQYF. As DNA, the CDR3 is TGTGCCAGCAGCTTAGTAGGACAGGGCGGCATTCAGTACTTC.

This sequence joins TRBV4-3 and TRBJ2-1; 8 bases map to TRBD1. There are 17 residues in the CDR3. The germline V gene has CDR1 LGHNA and CDR2 YSLEER. After removal of 2 bases from V and 9 bases from J, the junction contained 15 bases not matched to a gene. CDR3: CASSQFPVRTGSGEQFF. For the CDR3, the DNA is TGCGCCAGCAGCCAATTCCCCGTAAGGACAGGGTCGGGTGAGCAGTTCTTC.

In this sample, this clonotype turned up many times. The chain recombines TRBV12-3 or TRBV12-4 with TRBJ2-1; 8 bases line up with TRBD2. J lost 5 bases, V lost 1 base, and 4 bases had no gene match. The CDR3 sequence is 15 residues long. CDR3: CASSLERGPHNEQFF. CDR3 nucleotide sequence: TGTGCCAGCAGTTTAGAGCGGGGGCCTCACAATGAGCAGTTCTTC.

The rearrangement uses TRBV9 and TRBJ1-6; D is unresolved. This CDR3 spans 15 amino acids. Germline assignment: CDR1 SGDLS and CDR2 YYNGEE. V was clipped by 4 bases and J by 0 bases, with 8 bases between them. CDR3 in DNA: TGTGCCAGCAGCCCCATGGACTCCTATAATTCACCCCTCCACTTT. It encodes CASSPMDSYNSPLHF.

V and J are TRBV7-2 and TRBJ2-4; 10 nucleotides line up with TRBD1. The J call is uncertain, as TRBJ2-7 better fits the DNA end. The CDR3 contains 15 residues. The germline gives CDR1 SGHTA, CDR2 FQGNSA. The CDR3 loop reads CASSPGTGAVREQYF. The CDR3 bases are TGTGCCAGCAGCCCCGGGACAGGGGCCGTCCGCGAGCAGTACTTC.

The rearrangement joins TRBV3-1 to TRBJ2-5, with D uncertain. The length of the CDR3 is 12 residues. V was trimmed by 2 bases and J by 7 bases, leaving 8 bases between them. Germline V gene data show CDR1 as LGHDT and CDR2 as YNNKEL (reference sequence). This CDR3 is CASSQLTGTQYF. CDR3 bases: TGTGCCAGCAGCCAATTGACGGGGACCCAGTACTTC.

The chain has TRBV7-2 and TRBJ2-7; no definite D call. Trimming left V 2 bases short and J 2 bases short, with 10 bases between. The V gene's germline CDR1 is SGHTA and CDR2 FQGNSA. The CDR3 sequence is 14 residues long. CDR3 nucleotide sequence: TGTGCCAGCAGCTTATTTCCACAGCCCTACGAGCAGTACTTC. Translation gives CASSLFPQPYEQYF. Full variable domain (remainder filled in from reference TRBV7-2 and TRBJ2-7): GAGVSQSPSNKVTEKGKDVELRCDPISGHTALYWYRQSLGQGLEFLIYFQGNSAPDKSGLPSDRFSAERTGGSVSTLTIQRTQQEDSAVYLCASSLFPQPYEQYFGPGTRLTVT.

This clonotype was observed a few times. The genes are TRBV5-1 and TRBJ2-7; D may match TRBD1 or TRBD2 (6 bases each). Germline CDR1 is SGHRS and CDR2 is YFSETQ. CDR3 length: 17 residues. Trimming took off 0 bases at V and 5 bases at J, with 21 bases between the two ends. CDR3 coding DNA: TGCGCCAGCAGCTTGGGTACGGGGGCGGCTACCCCCAACGAGCAGTACTTC. As protein: CASSLGTGAATPNEQYF.

This clonotype was seen only a few times. The V call is TRBV4-3, the J call TRBJ2-7, with 8 bases that match TRBD1. Germline assignment: CDR1 LGHNA and CDR2 YSLEER. The CDR3 runs to 17 residues. Trimming took 3 bases from V and 0 from J; bases not matched to a gene: 10. The CDR3: CASSQLPGQGNSYEQYF. The CDR3, as DNA: TGCGCCAGCAGCCAGCTTCCCGGACAGGGAAACTCCTACGAGCAGTACTTC.

There are a few counts of this clonotype. V gene TRBV12-3 or TRBV12-4 combines with J gene TRBJ2-6, with 7 nucleotides matching TRBD1. This CDR3 is built from 17 residues. The V gene end was trimmed by 7 bases and the J gene end by 0 bases; junction bases not matched to a gene: 9. The chain's CDR3 is CASTPSTGLSGANVLTF. In nucleotides, the CDR3 is TGTGCCAGCACCCCCTCGACAGGGCTCTCTGGGGCCAACGTCCTGACTTTC.

Points on this clonotype: This may arise from a read error, as a much more abundant clone is one base away. The rearrangement joins TRBV20-1 to TRBJ2-1; 12 bases match TRBD2. The CDR3 length is 16 residues. CDR1 and CDR2 (germline): DFQATT, SNEGSKA (reference sequence). Written as DNA, the CDR3 is TGCAGTGCCAGCCCACTAGCGGGGGGCCGGGGCAATGGGCAGTTCTTC. It codes for CSASPLAGGRGNGQFF.

This clonotype was counted only a few times. The V and J genes are TRBV20-1 and TRBJ2-7; D not resolved. CDR1 is DFQATT and CDR2 is SNEGSKA in the germline V gene (reference sequence). Between the trimmed V and J ends, which lost 0 bases and 0 bases, there was a span of 3 bases. The CDR3 spans 12 residues. This CDR3 is CSARESSYEQYF. Here the CDR3 DNA reads TGCAGTGCTAGAGAGTCCTCCTACGAGCAGTACTTC.